Listed below are T cell receptor beta chains from one sample, sequenced in a study of Graves' ophthalmopathy and Graves' hyperthyroidism. A single record per CDR3 protein comes from TCRdb applying MiXCR to the multiplex PCR reads. The sample shows approximately 540,000 distinct CDR3 sequences, approximately 35% of them seen only once. Sequencing was done on a sample of peripheral blood or thyroid tissue (not recorded which). These receptors originate from an adult man with Graves' hyperthyroidism. The CDR3 runs from the conserved cysteine through the conserved F or W. D genes are given only for firm matches. Clone size, where shown, is once, few, many, or a class for clones that have expanded.

j_gene: TRBJ1-2; v_gene: TRBV28; abundance: NA; d_gene: NA; CDR3aa: CASSSINDGYTF; CDR3nt: TGTGCCAGCAGTTCCATAAACGATGGCTACACCTTC
j_gene: TRBJ1-6; v_gene: TRBV7-4; abundance: NA; d_gene: TRBD1; CDR3aa: CASRPGQGSPLHF; CDR3nt: TGTGCCAGCAGACCCGGACAGGGCTCACCCCTCCACTTT
j_gene: TRBJ1-5; v_gene: TRBV9; abundance: many; d_gene: TRBD1; CDR3aa: CASSPRDSKNQPQHF; CDR3nt: TGTGCCAGCAGCCCCCGGGACAGCAAGAATCAGCCCCAGCATTTT
j_gene: TRBJ2-1; v_gene: TRBV7-9; abundance: NA; d_gene: TRBD2; CDR3aa: CASSLSGGARNEQFF; CDR3nt: TGTGCCAGCAGCTTATCCGGGGGGGCCAGGAATGAGCAGTTCTTC
j_gene: TRBJ2-7; v_gene: TRBV7-9; abundance: NA; d_gene: NA; CDR3aa: CAGTVLQGPYEQYF; CDR3nt: TGTGCCGGCACCGTGCTACAGGGACCCTACGAGCAGTACTTC
j_gene: TRBJ2-2; v_gene: TRBV5-4; abundance: few; d_gene: TRBD2; CDR3aa: CASSLGRLLAGVSTGELFF; CDR3nt: TGTGCCAGCAGCTTGGGTCGACTATTAGCGGGAGTGTCCACCGGGGAGCTGTTTTTT
j_gene: TRBJ2-7; v_gene: TRBV7-9; abundance: many; d_gene: NA; CDR3aa: CASSLRAHVFDEQYF; CDR3nt: TGTGCCAGCAGCCTCCGGGCCCACGTTTTTGACGAGCAGTACTTC
j_gene: TRBJ1-1; v_gene: TRBV7-9; abundance: many; d_gene: NA; CDR3aa: CASSQRQVGTEAFF; CDR3nt: TGTGCCAGCAGCCAGCGACAGGTGGGCACTGAAGCTTTCTTT
j_gene: TRBJ2-7; v_gene: TRBV4-1; abundance: many; d_gene: NA; CDR3aa: CASSQLAAYEQYF; CDR3nt: TGCGCCAGCAGCCAGCTCGCGGCCTACGAGCAGTACTTC
j_gene: TRBJ2-6; v_gene: TRBV7-2; abundance: many; d_gene: TRBD1; CDR3aa: CASSRDRASGANVLTF; CDR3nt: TGTGCCAGCAGCCGGGACAGGGCTTCTGGGGCCAACGTCCTGACTTTC
j_gene: TRBJ2-2; v_gene: TRBV7-2; abundance: NA; d_gene: NA; CDR3aa: CASSSHDLQGELFF; CDR3nt: TGTGCCAGCAGCTCGCACGACCTACAGGGGGAGCTGTTTTTT
j_gene: TRBJ2-3; v_gene: TRBV24-1; abundance: few; d_gene: NA; CDR3aa: CATSEASTDTQYF; CDR3nt: TGTGCCACCAGTGAAGCTAGCACAGATACGCAGTATTTT
j_gene: TRBJ2-7; v_gene: TRBV6-5; abundance: many; d_gene: NA; CDR3aa: CASSSTQGIAYEQYF; CDR3nt: TGTGCCAGCAGTTCAACTCAGGGGATCGCCTACGAGCAGTACTTC
j_gene: TRBJ1-5; v_gene: TRBV7-8; abundance: NA; d_gene: NA; CDR3aa: CASDPAGGQDYEHF; CDR3nt: TGTGCCAGCGATCCAGCGGGGGGGCAAGACTACGAGCATTTT
j_gene: TRBJ1-5; v_gene: TRBV19; abundance: few; d_gene: TRBD1; CDR3aa: CASTWTGGQPQHF; CDR3nt: TGTGCCAGTACCTGGACAGGCGGGCAGCCCCAGCATTTT
j_gene: TRBJ2-7; v_gene: TRBV29-1; abundance: NA; d_gene: NA; CDR3aa: CSVVDFPHGQYF; CDR3nt: TGCAGCGTTGTGGACTTCCCCCATGGGCAGTACTTC
j_gene: TRBJ2-7; v_gene: TRBV20-1; abundance: many; d_gene: NA; CDR3aa: CSASLTSSSYEQYF; CDR3nt: TGCAGTGCGTCGCTTACTTCTAGCTCCTACGAGCAGTACTTC
j_gene: TRBJ2-5; v_gene: TRBV29-1; abundance: NA; d_gene: NA; CDR3aa: CSVGGRTEETQYF; CDR3nt: TGCAGCGTTGGTGGGCGGACAGAGGAGACCCAGTACTTC
j_gene: TRBJ2-7; v_gene: TRBV7-2; abundance: NA; d_gene: NA; CDR3aa: CASSLEVLGGDLPYEQYF; CDR3nt: TGTGCCAGCAGCTTGGAGGTGCTAGGGGGAGATCTTCCCTACGAGCAGTACTTC
j_gene: TRBJ2-5; v_gene: TRBV29-1; abundance: NA; d_gene: NA; CDR3aa: CSVTLAQEETQYF; CDR3nt: TGCAGCGTCACCCTAGCACAGGAGGAGACCCAGTACTTC
j_gene: TRBJ2-1; v_gene: TRBV7-8; abundance: NA; d_gene: NA; CDR3aa: CATRWAGRDNEQFF; CDR3nt: TGTGCCACCAGATGGGCGGGAAGGGACAATGAGCAGTTCTTC
j_gene: TRBJ1-2; v_gene: TRBV7-2; abundance: NA; d_gene: TRBD1; CDR3aa: CASSWGTGGYTF; CDR3nt: TGTGCCAGCAGCTGGGGGACAGGAGGCTACACCTTC
j_gene: TRBJ2-2; v_gene: TRBV6-5; abundance: many; d_gene: TRBD1; CDR3aa: CASSDRVTGELFF; CDR3nt: TGTGCCAGCAGTGACAGGGTTACCGGGGAGCTGTTTTTT